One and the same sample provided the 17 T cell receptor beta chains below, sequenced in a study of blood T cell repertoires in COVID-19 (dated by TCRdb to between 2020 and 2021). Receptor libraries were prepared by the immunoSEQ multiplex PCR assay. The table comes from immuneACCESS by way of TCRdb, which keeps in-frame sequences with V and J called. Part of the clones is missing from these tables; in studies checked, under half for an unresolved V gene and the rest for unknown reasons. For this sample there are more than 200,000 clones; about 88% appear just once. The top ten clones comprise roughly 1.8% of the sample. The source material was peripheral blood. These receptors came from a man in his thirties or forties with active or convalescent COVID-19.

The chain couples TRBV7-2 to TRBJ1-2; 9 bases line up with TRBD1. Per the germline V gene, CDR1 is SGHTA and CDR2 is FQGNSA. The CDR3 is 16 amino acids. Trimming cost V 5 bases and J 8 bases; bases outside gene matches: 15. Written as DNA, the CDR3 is TGTGCCAGCAGCGCGCGTTCTCGAGGGACAGGGAGAGGCTACACCTTC. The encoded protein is CASSARSRGTGRGYTF. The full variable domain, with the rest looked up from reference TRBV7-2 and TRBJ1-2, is GAGVSQSPSNKVTEKGKDVELRCDPISGHTALYWYRQSLGQGLEFLIYFQGNSAPDKSGLPSDRFSAERTGGSVSTLTIQRTQQEDSAVYLCASSARSRGTGRGYTFGSGTRLTVV.

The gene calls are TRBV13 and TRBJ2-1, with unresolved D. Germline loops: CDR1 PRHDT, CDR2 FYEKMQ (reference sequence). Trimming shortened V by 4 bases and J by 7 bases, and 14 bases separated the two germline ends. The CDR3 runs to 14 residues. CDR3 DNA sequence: TGTGCCAGCAGCTCCGAACAGCATAGGAATGAGCAGTTCTTC. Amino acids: CASSSEQHRNEQFF.

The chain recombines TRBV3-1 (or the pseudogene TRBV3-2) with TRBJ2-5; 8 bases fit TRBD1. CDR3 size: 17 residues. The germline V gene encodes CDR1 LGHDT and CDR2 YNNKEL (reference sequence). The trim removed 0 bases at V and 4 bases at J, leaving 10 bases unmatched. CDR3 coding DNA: TGTGCCAGCAGCCAAGAGATCAGAAGGACAGGGCGAGAGACCCAGTACTTC. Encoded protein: CASSQEIRRTGRETQYF.

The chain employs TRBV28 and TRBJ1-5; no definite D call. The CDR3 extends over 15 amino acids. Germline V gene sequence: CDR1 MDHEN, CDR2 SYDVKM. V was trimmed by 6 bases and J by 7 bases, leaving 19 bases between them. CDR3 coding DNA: TGTGCCAGCAGGGGAGTATCGGGCGGCCGGCAGCCCCAGCATTTT. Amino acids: CASRGVSGGRQPQHF.

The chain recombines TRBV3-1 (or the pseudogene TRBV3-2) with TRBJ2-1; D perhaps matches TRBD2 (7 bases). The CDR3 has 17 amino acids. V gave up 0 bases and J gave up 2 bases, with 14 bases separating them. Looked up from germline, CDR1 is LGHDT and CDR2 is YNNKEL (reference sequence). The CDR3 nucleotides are TGTGCCAGCAGCCAAGAATGGGGGGGCCTCACCTACAATGAGCAGTTCTTC. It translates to CASSQEWGGLTYNEQFF.

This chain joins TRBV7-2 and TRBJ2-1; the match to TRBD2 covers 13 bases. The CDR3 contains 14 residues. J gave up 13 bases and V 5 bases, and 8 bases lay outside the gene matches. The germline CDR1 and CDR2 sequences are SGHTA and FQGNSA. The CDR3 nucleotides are TGTGCCAGCAGCCTTGGGGGACTAGCGGGGCGACAGTTCTTC. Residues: CASSLGGLAGRQFF.

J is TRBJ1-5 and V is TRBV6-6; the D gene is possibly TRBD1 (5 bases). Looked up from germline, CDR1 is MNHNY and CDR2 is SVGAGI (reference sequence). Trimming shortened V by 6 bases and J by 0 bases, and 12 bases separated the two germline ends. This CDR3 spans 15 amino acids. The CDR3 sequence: CASSLQGLSNQPQHF. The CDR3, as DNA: TGTGCCAGCAGCCTTCAGGGACTTAGCAATCAGCCCCAGCATTTT.

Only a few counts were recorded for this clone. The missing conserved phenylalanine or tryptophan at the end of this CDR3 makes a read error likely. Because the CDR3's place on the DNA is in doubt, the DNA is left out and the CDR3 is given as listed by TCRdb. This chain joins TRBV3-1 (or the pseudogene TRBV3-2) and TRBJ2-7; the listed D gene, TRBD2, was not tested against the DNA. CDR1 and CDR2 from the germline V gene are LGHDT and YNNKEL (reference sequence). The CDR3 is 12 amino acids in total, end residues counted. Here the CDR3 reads CASSRGGRAPVL.

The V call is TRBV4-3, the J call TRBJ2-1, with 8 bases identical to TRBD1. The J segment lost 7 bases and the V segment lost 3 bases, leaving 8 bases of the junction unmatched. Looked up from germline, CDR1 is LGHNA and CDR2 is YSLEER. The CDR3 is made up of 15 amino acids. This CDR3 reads CASSQTGQGVNEQFF. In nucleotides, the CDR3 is TGCGCCAGCAGCCAGACAGGACAGGGAGTGAATGAGCAGTTCTTC.

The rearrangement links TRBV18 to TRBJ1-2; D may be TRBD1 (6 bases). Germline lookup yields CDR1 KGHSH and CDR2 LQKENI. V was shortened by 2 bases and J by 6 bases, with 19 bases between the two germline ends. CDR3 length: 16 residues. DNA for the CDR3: TGTGCCAGCTCACCAGGGGCGATGGGGGCTGGGCATGGCTACACCTTC. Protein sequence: CASSPGAMGAGHGYTF.

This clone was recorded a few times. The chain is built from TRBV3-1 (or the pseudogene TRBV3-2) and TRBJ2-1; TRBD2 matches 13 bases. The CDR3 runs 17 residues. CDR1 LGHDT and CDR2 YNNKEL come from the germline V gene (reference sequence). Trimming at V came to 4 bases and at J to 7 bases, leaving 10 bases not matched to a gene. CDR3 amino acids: CASSRKQLAGGLNEQFF. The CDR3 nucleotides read TGTGCCAGCAGCCGTAAACAACTAGCGGGGGGGCTTAATGAGCAGTTCTTC.

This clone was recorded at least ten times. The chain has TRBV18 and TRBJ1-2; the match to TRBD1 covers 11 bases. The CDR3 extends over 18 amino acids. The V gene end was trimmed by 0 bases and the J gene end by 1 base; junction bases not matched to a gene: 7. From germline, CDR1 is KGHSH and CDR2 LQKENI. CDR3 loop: CASSPPSGQGASNYGYTF. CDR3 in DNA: TGTGCCAGCTCACCACCGTCTGGACAGGGGGCAAGTAACTATGGCTACACCTTC.

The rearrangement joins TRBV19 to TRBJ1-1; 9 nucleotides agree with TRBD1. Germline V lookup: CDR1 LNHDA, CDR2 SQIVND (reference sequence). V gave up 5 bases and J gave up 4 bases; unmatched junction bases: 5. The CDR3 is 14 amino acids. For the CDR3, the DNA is TGTGCCAGTAGTCCGGACAGGGGTGCCACTGAAGCTTTCTTT. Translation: CASSPDRGATEAFF.

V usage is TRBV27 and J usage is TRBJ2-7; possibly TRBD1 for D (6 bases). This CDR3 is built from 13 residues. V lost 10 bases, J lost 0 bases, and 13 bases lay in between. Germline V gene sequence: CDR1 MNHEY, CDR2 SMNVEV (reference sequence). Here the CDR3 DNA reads TGTGCCACCTCCAGGGGAACCTCCTACGAGCAGTACTTC. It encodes CATSRGTSYEQYF.

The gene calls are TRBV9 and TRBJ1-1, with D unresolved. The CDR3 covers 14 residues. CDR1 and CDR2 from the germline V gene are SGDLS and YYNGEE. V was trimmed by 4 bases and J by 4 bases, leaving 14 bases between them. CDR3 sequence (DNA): TGTGCCAGCAGCCCCACTCTGGCAGGCACTGAAGCTTTCTTT. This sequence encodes CASSPTLAGTEAFF. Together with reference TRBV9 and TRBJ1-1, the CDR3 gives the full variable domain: DSGVTQTPKHLITATGQRVTLRCSPRSGDLSVYWYQQSLDQGLQFLIQYYNGEERAKGNILERFSAQQFPDLHSELNLSSLELGDSALYFCASSPTLAGTEAFFGQGTRLTVV.

CDR3 region: CASSLAPQNPYEQYF. The CDR3 nucleotides are TGTGCCAGCAGCTTGGCCCCACAGAACCCCTACGAGCAGTACTTC. The V call is TRBV5-6, the J call TRBJ2-7, with no clear D. Germline V gene sequence: CDR1 SGHDT, CDR2 YYEEEE. Trimming shortened V by 0 bases and J by 2 bases, and 12 bases separated the two germline ends. The CDR3 contains 15 residues. Using reference TRBV5-6 and TRBJ2-7 for the parts outside the CDR3, the full variable domain is DAGVTQSPTHLIKTRGQQVTLRCSPKSGHDTVSWYQQALGQGPQFIFQYYEEEERQRGNFPDRFSGHQFPNYSSELNVNALLLGDSALYLCASSLAPQNPYEQYFGPGTRLTVT.

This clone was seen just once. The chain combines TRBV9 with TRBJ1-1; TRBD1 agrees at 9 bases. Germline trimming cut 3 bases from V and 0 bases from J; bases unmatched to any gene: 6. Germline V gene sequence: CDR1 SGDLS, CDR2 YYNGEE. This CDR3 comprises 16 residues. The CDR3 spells CASSAPGQGLNTEAFF. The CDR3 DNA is TGTGCCAGCAGCGCCCCGGGACAGGGACTGAACACTGAAGCTTTCTTT.